These 21 T cell receptor beta chains were all obtained from the same sample, sequenced in a study of T cells in localized non-small cell lung cancer (dated by TCRdb to 2020 to 2022). The library was obtained by the immunoSEQ multiplex PCR assay. Held by TCRdb, this immuneACCESS table contains in-frame sequences only and omits some clones. Under half of the omission traces to an unresolved V gene where checked; the cause of the rest is unknown. This sample has about 36,000 clones in its table, and 87% of those were observed once. The ten largest clones represent about 7.7% of the sample. The sequenced sample was peripheral blood, obtained before any cancer treatment. The receptors come from a woman aged 40 to 75 with stage I lung adenocarcinoma.

The chain links TRBV19 to TRBJ1-4; D is possibly TRBD1 (5 bases). The V gene's germline CDR1 is LNHDA and CDR2 SQIVND (reference sequence). The CDR3 is 16 residues long. Trimming cost V 4 bases and J 2 bases, with 14 bases left between them. Here the CDR3 reads CASSNPRGATNEKLFF. The DNA of the CDR3 is TGTGCCAGTAGTAACCCACGTGGGGCGACTAATGAAAAACTGTTTTTT.

This chain's CDR3 is CASSDGQASSSNQPQHF. CDR3 in DNA: TGTGCCAGCAGCGACGGACAGGCCTCCTCAAGCAATCAGCCCCAGCATTTT. The rearrangement joins TRBV11-1 to TRBJ1-5; TRBD1 aligns across 7 bases. CDR3 size: 17 residues. Germline V gives CDR1 SGHAT, CDR2 FQDESV (reference sequence). V trimming: 5 bases; J trimming: 1 base; junction bases outside the gene matches: 11.

This clone was seen more than once but under ten times. The chain recombines TRBV7-9 with TRBJ2-7, with TRBD1 as a possible D gene (7 bases). Trimming pared 4 bases from V and 6 bases from J, leaving 16 bases between. Germline V gene lookup returns CDR1 SEHNR and CDR2 FQNEAQ (reference sequence). CDR3 size: 14 residues. CDR3 coding DNA: TGTGCCAGCAGCTCGCAGGGGGGCTTGGTCGAGCAGTACTTC. Amino acids: CASSSQGGLVEQYF.

This clone was detected only once. One end of the junction does not line up with germline, which may come from a read error. The chain links TRBV5-4 to TRBJ1-1, with 9 bases aligning to TRBD1. Germline CDR1 and CDR2: SGHNT and YYREEE (reference sequence). The CDR3 covers 14 residues. The DNA of the CDR3 is TGTGCCAGCAGCACGGGACAGGGTAGGAACTTGGGGACCTTT. Translation gives CASSTGQGRNLGTF.

The chain is built from TRBV4-1 and TRBJ2-1, with a weak D call TRBD2 (6 bases). Trimming left V 8 bases short and J 0 bases short, with 14 bases between. Germline loops: CDR1 MGHRA, CDR2 YSYEKL. The CDR3 is 15 amino acids. The CDR3 DNA sequence: TGCGCCAGCCGGGGACTCAAAAGCTCCTACAATGAGCAGTTCTTC. Translated, it gives CASRGLKSSYNEQFF.

This clone was picked up a small number of times. This CDR3 reads CASSPPGKPQHF. CDR3 nucleotides: TGTGCCAGCAGTCCCCCGGGCAAGCCCCAGCATTTT. This chain links TRBV28 with TRBJ1-5; no clear D gene. This CDR3 has 12 residues. V lost 5 bases to trimming and J lost 8 bases, with 10 bases between them. Germline V gene lookup returns CDR1 MDHEN and CDR2 SYDVKM.

The chain is built from TRBV29-1 and TRBJ2-2; 8 nucleotides agree with TRBD2. The CDR3 contains 14 residues. Germline V lookup: CDR1 SQVTM, CDR2 ANQGSEA. After removal of 4 bases from V and 0 bases from J, the junction contained 1 base not matched to a gene. The chain's CDR3 is CSVGTSSNTGELFF. CDR3 nucleotide sequence: TGCAGCGTTGGGACTAGCTCGAACACCGGGGAGCTGTTTTTT.

The chain uses TRBV6-1 and TRBJ2-2; 9 positions agree with TRBD2. CDR1 and CDR2 (germline): MNHNS, SASEGT. The CDR3 spans 15 residues. The V and J ends lost 6 bases and 9 bases, in that order; junction bases with no gene match: 11. The CDR3 DNA follows: TGTGCCAGCAGGGGAGCTAGCGGGGTTTTCCGGGAGCTGTTTTTT. As protein: CASRGASGVFRELFF.

This chain connects TRBV9 to TRBJ1-2; 7 positions match TRBD1. The CDR3 covers 14 residues. Per the germline V gene, CDR1 is SGDLS and CDR2 is YYNGEE. The V gene end was trimmed by 0 bases and the J gene end by 8 bases; junction bases not matched to a gene: 7. The CDR3 region is CASSVGSAGGGYTF. For the CDR3, the DNA is TGTGCCAGCAGCGTAGGGTCGGCAGGGGGAGGCTACACCTTC.

The chain links TRBV7-2 to TRBJ1-4; 10 bases map to TRBD1. CDR3 length: 14 amino acids. From germline, CDR1 is SGHTA and CDR2 FQGNSA. The V gene end was trimmed by 8 bases and the J gene end by 4 bases; junction bases not matched to a gene: 4. The CDR3 nucleotides read TGTGCCAGCGGGGACAGGGGCCGTAATGAAAAACTGTTTTTT. Protein: CASGDRGRNEKLFF.

The V gene is TRBV14, the J gene TRBJ2-4; no clear D gene. The CDR3 runs to 13 residues. The V and J ends lost 2 bases and 6 bases respectively, with 8 bases between them. The germline gives CDR1 SGHDN, CDR2 FVKESK. The CDR3, as DNA: TGTGCCAGCAGCCAAATAGGGTCAAACATTCAGTACTTC. Residues: CASSQIGSNIQYF. The variable domain in full, with the rest retrieved from reference TRBV14 and TRBJ2-4, is EAGVTQFPSHSVIEKGQTVTLRCDPISGHDNLYWYRRVMGKEIKFLLHFVKESKQDESGMPNNRFLAERTGGTYSTLKVQPAELEDSGVYFCASSQIGSNIQYFGAGTRLSVL.

The chain uses TRBV4-2 and TRBJ1-3; D is undetermined. Trimming pared 2 bases from V and 0 bases from J, leaving 11 bases between. CDR3 length equals 16 residues. CDR1 and CDR2 from the germline V gene are LGHNA and YNFKEQ. CDR3 nucleotides: TGTGCCAGCAGCCAACAGTACGCGTACTCTGGAAACACCATATATTTT. The encoded protein is CASSQQYAYSGNTIYF.

The chain uses TRBV28 and TRBJ2-7, with D perhaps TRBD2 (6 bases). Germline V gene lookup returns CDR1 MDHEN and CDR2 SYDVKM. The CDR3 is 13 amino acids. Between the trimmed V and J ends, which lost 7 bases and 5 bases, there was a span of 15 bases. CDR3 region: CASTTTSNDEQYF. The CDR3 region has the DNA TGTGCCAGCACCACAACTAGCAACGACGAGCAGTACTTC.

The V gene is TRBV28, the J gene TRBJ2-5; D call uncertain. V was trimmed by 2 bases and J by 5 bases, leaving 12 bases between them. The CDR3 is 14 residues long. Germline assignment: CDR1 MDHEN and CDR2 SYDVKM. DNA of the CDR3: TGTGCCAGCAGTTTAAGGCAGGCGGCGGAGACCCAGTACTTC. Protein product: CASSLRQAAETQYF.

The chain uses TRBV7-9 and TRBJ1-1; no clear D gene. With 4 bases removed from V and 11 bases from J, the gap between germline ends came to 14 bases. Germline CDR1 SEHNR, CDR2 FQNEAQ (reference sequence). The CDR3 length is 12 residues. This chain's CDR3 is CASSSSIMWAFF. The CDR3 nucleotides read TGTGCCAGCAGCTCCTCCATAATGTGGGCTTTCTTT.

This chain joins TRBV19 and TRBJ1-1; D is unresolved. The CDR3 length is 14 residues. Germline V gene lookup returns CDR1 LNHDA and CDR2 SQIVND (reference sequence). Trimming stripped 5 bases from V and 5 bases from J, with 15 bases between. CDR3 sequence (DNA): TGTGCCAGTAGTTTATCGGTTTGGAAAACTGAAGCTTTCTTT. Protein product: CASSLSVWKTEAFF.

To note about this clone: Lacking the conserved final phenylalanine or tryptophan, this CDR3 likely reflects a read error. Because the CDR3's place on the DNA is in doubt, the DNA is left out and the CDR3 is given as listed by TCRdb. This chain uses TRBV12-1 with TRBJ1-2; the DNA was not used to check the table's D call, TRBD1. TRBV12-1 is designated a pseudogene. Including both end residues, the CDR3 is 11 amino acids long. Here the CDR3 reads CASSLSIYRDS.

This rearrangement joins TRBV7-9 to TRBJ1-5; D perhaps matches TRBD1 (6 bases). Germline V CDR1 and CDR2: SEHNR, FQNEAQ (reference sequence). The CDR3 is made up of 14 amino acids. The V and J ends lost 4 bases and 4 bases respectively, with 11 bases between them. CDR3 coding DNA: TGTGCCAGCAGCTCAGGGGTCCTAAATCAGCCCCAGCATTTT. Its protein product is CASSSGVLNQPQHF.

This sequence joins TRBV5-1 and TRBJ2-7, with 10 bases that match TRBD1. Germline V gene sequence: CDR1 SGHRS, CDR2 YFSETQ. V lost 4 bases, J lost 11 bases, and 18 bases stayed unmatched. The CDR3 loop spans 16 amino acids. The DNA for the CDR3 is TGCGCCAGCAGCACCCAAGGGACAGGGGTAAACCCCGACGAGTACTTC. Translation gives CASSTQGTGVNPDEYF. Full variable domain (outside the CDR3, taken from reference TRBV5-1 and TRBJ2-7): KAGVTQTPRYLIKTRGQQVTLSCSPISGHRSVSWYQQTPGQGLQFLFEYFSETQRNKGNFPGRFSGRQFSNSRSEMNVSTLELGDSALYLCASSTQGTGVNPDEYFGPGTRLTVT.

The chain uses TRBV19 and TRBJ2-7; D possibly corresponds to TRBD1 (5 bases). Trimming cost V 3 bases and J 4 bases, with 19 bases left between them. Germline V gene data show CDR1 as LNHDA and CDR2 as SQIVND (reference sequence). The CDR3 is 16 amino acids. CDR3 nucleotide sequence: TGTGCCAGTAGTATTCCGAAGACAGTCCCTCCTTACGAGCAGTACTTC. This sequence encodes CASSIPKTVPPYEQYF.

The chain recombines TRBV19 with TRBJ2-1, with 10 bases that match TRBD2. The CDR3 has 16 amino acids. The V and J ends lost 1 base and 2 bases, in that order; junction bases with no gene match: 2. Germline-derived CDR1 and CDR2 are LNHDA and SQIVND (reference sequence). The CDR3, as DNA: TGTGCCAGTAGTATAGTAGCGGGGGGTGCCTACAATGAGCAGTTCTTC. Its protein product is CASSIVAGGAYNEQFF. The variable domain in full, with the rest retrieved from reference TRBV19 and TRBJ2-1, is DGGITQSPKYLFRKEGQNVTLSCEQNLNHDAMYWYRQDPGQGLRLIYYSQIVNDFQKGDIAEGYSVSREKKESFPLTVTSAQKNPTAFYLCASSIVAGGAYNEQFFGPGTRLTVL.